A selection of T cell receptor beta chains follows, all from one sample in a study of cytotoxic CD8 clonotypes in ibrutinib-treated CLL. Produced via immunoSEQ multiplex PCR; TCRdb's table is partial and in-frame only. This table has about 180,000 clones, about 84% appearing once. The sequences come from PBMCs, collected after 24 months of ibrutinib treatment. The source is a human donor with chronic lymphocytic leukemia. The CDR3 runs from the conserved cysteine through the conserved F or W. Fields, in order: CDR3 length, V gene, CDR3 protein.

cdr3_length: 18; v_call: TRBV5-1; cdr3_aa: CASSLARMDNSGANVLTF
cdr3_length: 14; v_call: TRBV28; cdr3_aa: CASSVGTKLGEQYF
cdr3_length: 15; v_call: TRBV6-5; cdr3_aa: CASSYSISGTYEQYF
cdr3_length: 12; v_call: TRBV27; cdr3_aa: CASQTGGGKQYF
cdr3_length: 13; v_call: TRBV4-1; cdr3_aa: CASSQSSNTEAFF
cdr3_length: 15; v_call: TRBV6-6; cdr3_aa: CASRSRLAGTDTQYF
cdr3_length: 15; v_call: TRBV11-1; cdr3_aa: CASSSEDRGPYEQYF
cdr3_length: 12; v_call: TRBV14; cdr3_aa: CASSLSTLQQFF
cdr3_length: 16; v_call: TRBV11-2; cdr3_aa: CASSPNLNSGVYEQFF
cdr3_length: 18; v_call: TRBV4-3; cdr3_aa: CASSQDLDSGGFADTQYF
cdr3_length: 17; v_call: TRBV7-6; cdr3_aa: CASSLAAAEAATGELFF
cdr3_length: 15; v_call: TRBV9; cdr3_aa: CASSVEGRGTGELFF
cdr3_length: 14; v_call: TRBV5-5; cdr3_aa: CASSPVGRSTEAFF
cdr3_length: 13; v_call: TRBV10-2; cdr3_aa: CASSPQGASPDLF
cdr3_length: 14; v_call: TRBV7-2; cdr3_aa: CASSLGLPNEKLFF
cdr3_length: 15; v_call: TRBV9; cdr3_aa: CASSPTSGRRDTQYF
cdr3_length: 11; v_call: TRBV29-1; cdr3_aa: CSVFRDYEQYF
cdr3_length: 14; v_call: TRBV18; cdr3_aa: CASSAQGADYGYTF
cdr3_length: 13; v_call: TRBV5-8; cdr3_aa: CASRLGGNYGYTF
cdr3_length: 13; v_call: TRBV19; cdr3_aa: CASSVQENYGYTF
cdr3_length: 14; v_call: TRBV15; cdr3_aa: CATQNLAGGNEQYF
cdr3_length: 14; v_call: TRBV19; cdr3_aa: CASSRTDRVDTQYF
cdr3_length: 14; v_call: TRBV5-4; cdr3_aa: CASRLAGGTGELFF
cdr3_length: 14; v_call: TRBV2; cdr3_aa: CASAGRSLYNEQFF
cdr3_length: 14; v_call: TRBV28; cdr3_aa: CASSYIGQEYEQYF
cdr3_length: 14; v_call: TRBV27; cdr3_aa: CASSRNRGGYGYTF
cdr3_length: 15; v_call: TRBV7-6; cdr3_aa: CASRPGVTTNEKLFF
cdr3_length: 12; v_call: TRBV6-5; cdr3_aa: CASTDSNQPQHF
cdr3_length: 17; v_call: TRBV5-1; cdr3_aa: CASSLARTGASYNEQFF
cdr3_length: 15; v_call: TRBV6-5; cdr3_aa: CASSYGTGGPYGYTF
cdr3_length: 14; v_call: TRBV7-8; cdr3_aa: CASSFGTASHEQYF
cdr3_length: 16; v_call: TRBV7-9; cdr3_aa: CASSSDLAGAPLQQYF
cdr3_length: 15; v_call: TRBV6-6; cdr3_aa: CASSYRVSGANVLTF
cdr3_length: 15; v_call: TRBV6-6; cdr3_aa: CASSLQGLDNQPQHF
cdr3_length: 14; v_call: TRBV30; cdr3_aa: CAWSLSGFNEKLFF
cdr3_length: 14; v_call: TRBV19; cdr3_aa: CASSIPDRAYEQYF
cdr3_length: 13; v_call: TRBV6-5; cdr3_aa: CASRNRGRYGYTF
cdr3_length: 14; v_call: TRBV4-3; cdr3_aa: CASSQELLAEGYTF
cdr3_length: 15; v_call: TRBV30; cdr3_aa: CAWSLGGGRHTEAFF
cdr3_length: 15; v_call: TRBV4-3; cdr3_aa: CASSQDRGTLSTIYF